The 27 T cell receptor beta chains presented below share a single source sample, sequenced in a study of a mutant IDH1 vaccine in newly diagnosed glioma. Time point indicated: week 35, safety follow-up. The investigators gave 300 ug of mutant IDH1 20-mer peptide in each vaccine dose, together with topical imiquimod. The table came from immunoSEQ multiplex PCR; TCRdb's copy has only in-frame clones and leaves some out. The sample holds roughly 68,000 clones, roughly four fifths seen once. Their antigens remain unidentified. The sequencing here drew on PBMCs, taken from a glioma patient whose treatment included an IDH1 peptide vaccine. The receptors originated from a man between 50 and 59 years old with glioma.

This clone was seen a single time. The chain links TRBV25-1 to TRBJ1-2; possible D gene TRBD1, 5 bases. V was shortened by 4 bases and J by 8 bases, with 14 bases between the two germline ends. Germline V CDR1 and CDR2: MGHDK, SYGVNS. CDR3 length: 13 amino acids. CDR3 sequence: CASSVLQGKGYTF. The CDR3 DNA sequence: TGTGCCAGCAGTGTCCTTCAGGGAAAAGGCTACACCTTC.

The chain employs TRBV27 and TRBJ2-2, with D perhaps TRBD1 (6 bases). V lost 2 bases and J lost 6, with 7 bases in between. Germline loops: CDR1 MNHEY, CDR2 SMNVEV (reference sequence). The CDR3 totals 13 residues. CDR3 coding DNA: TGTGCCAGCAGTTTACACAGGGCCGGGGAGCTGTTTTTT. It specifies CASSLHRAGELFF.

This clone was seen a few times. The CDR3 DNA reads TGTGCCAGCTCACCCGAGGGAAAAAGTCAGCCCCAGCATTTT. Amino acids: CASSPEGKSQPQHF. This chain connects TRBV18 to TRBJ1-5; D uncertain. Germline V lookup: CDR1 KGHSH, CDR2 LQKENI. This CDR3 contains 14 residues. The V end lost 3 bases, the J end lost 6 bases, and 12 bases lay between the germline ends.

V and J are TRBV5-1 and TRBJ2-1; 8 bases are shared with TRBD2. Trimming cost V 4 bases and J 3 bases; bases outside gene matches: 6. CDR1 is SGHRS and CDR2 is YFSETQ in the germline V gene. This CDR3 spans 15 amino acids. CDR3 amino acids: CASSSRGGDYNEQFF. The CDR3 DNA reads TGCGCCAGCAGCAGCCGGGGGGGCGACTACAATGAGCAGTTCTTC.

In this sample, this clone turned up once. The chain combines TRBV28 with TRBJ2-5; D gene uncertain. The CDR3 sequence is 14 residues long. Trimming left V 5 bases short and J 2 bases short, with 12 bases between. Germline V gives CDR1 MDHEN, CDR2 SYDVKM. CDR3 residues: CASSLSGSQETQYF. The CDR3 nucleotides are TGTGCCAGCAGTCTATCGGGCAGTCAAGAGACCCAGTACTTC.

V usage is TRBV6-1 and J usage is TRBJ1-5; no reliable D call. Trimming stripped 7 bases from V and 4 bases from J, with 17 bases between. Looked up from germline, CDR1 is MNHNS and CDR2 is SASEGT. The CDR3 is 15 amino acids. CDR3 residues: CASTGWPRGNQPQHF. The CDR3 DNA reads TGTGCCAGCACCGGTTGGCCCAGAGGGAATCAGCCCCAGCATTTT.

This chain links TRBV7-8 with TRBJ1-1, with TRBD1 matching over 9 bases. The V and J ends lost 5 bases and 7 bases, in that order; junction bases with no gene match: 8. Germline lookup yields CDR1 SGHVS and CDR2 FQNEAQ. This CDR3 spans 14 amino acids. The CDR3 protein is CASSLPNRGLEAFF. In DNA, the CDR3 is TGTGCCAGCAGCCTACCCAACAGGGGGCTTGAAGCTTTCTTT. Supplemented by reference TRBV7-8 and TRBJ1-1, the full variable domain reads GAGVSQSPRYKVAKRGQDVALRCDPISGHVSLFWYQQALGQGPEFLTYFQNEAQLDKSGLPSDRFFAERPEGSVSTLKIQRTQQEDSAVYLCASSLPNRGLEAFFGQGTRLTVV.

This clone has a handful of counts. CDR3 DNA sequence: TGTGCCAGCAGCGCGGGAGCAGGTCCCTACACCTTC. It specifies CASSAGAGPYTF. V gene TRBV7-9 combines with J gene TRBJ1-2; no firm D call. Looked up from germline, CDR1 is SEHNR and CDR2 is FQNEAQ (reference sequence). CDR3 length: 12 residues. V was pared by 5 bases and J by 10 bases, with 14 bases between.

The rearrangement joins TRBV7-9 to TRBJ2-7; a weak D match, TRBD2 (5 bases). The germline V gene has CDR1 SEHNR and CDR2 FQNEAQ (reference sequence). V lost 6 bases, J lost 2 bases, and 8 bases lay in between. The CDR3 length is 12 residues. The CDR3 bases are TGTGCCAGCAGAAGAGGGACCTACGAGCAGTACTTC. This encodes CASRRGTYEQYF.

The chain has TRBV7-6 and TRBJ2-2, with 15 bases matching TRBD2. Germline loops: CDR1 SGHVS, CDR2 FNYEAQ. This CDR3 has 17 amino acids. The V gene end was trimmed by 6 bases and the J gene end by 3 bases; junction bases not matched to a gene: 5. CDR3 sequence (DNA): TGTGCCAGCAGACGGACTAGCGGGGGGGCCTACACCGGGGAGCTGTTTTTT. Protein sequence: CASRRTSGGAYTGELFF.

The chain recombines TRBV5-4 with TRBJ1-2; D is ambiguous. The CDR3 is made up of 15 amino acids. V was trimmed by 7 bases and J by 5 bases, leaving 21 bases between them. The germline gives CDR1 SGHNT, CDR2 YYREEE (reference sequence). This chain's CDR3 is CASRPSAFGRYGYTF. The CDR3 region has the DNA TGTGCCAGCCGCCCGTCCGCGTTCGGCCGTTATGGCTACACCTTC.

The rearrangement joins TRBV10-3 to TRBJ2-5; D call uncertain. Germline CDR1 reads ENHRY; CDR2 reads SYGVKD. The CDR3 sequence is 12 residues long. Trimming removed 10 bases from V and 0 bases from J, with 9 bases in between. In DNA form, the CDR3 reads TGTGCCAGCACTGGCGACCAAGAGACCCAGTACTTC. Its protein is CASTGDQETQYF.

The J gene is TRBJ1-2, the V gene TRBV27; 7 nucleotides line up with TRBD1. The J segment lost 8 bases and the V segment lost 4 bases, leaving 13 bases of the junction unmatched. From germline, CDR1 is MNHEY and CDR2 SMNVEV (reference sequence). CDR3 size: 15 residues. CDR3 sequence (DNA): TGTGCCAGCAGTTCGACGACAGGGATGATGATGGGCTACACCTTC. Translated: CASSSTTGMMMGYTF.

This chain uses TRBV6-1 with TRBJ1-6; no reliable D call. CDR3 size: 14 residues. V was cut by 6 bases and J by 8 bases, with 14 bases left in between. Germline loops: CDR1 MNHNS, CDR2 SASEGT. CDR3 nucleotide sequence: TGTGCCAGCAGAACCACCTCCCATGATTCACCCCTCCACTTT. Translation gives CASRTTSHDSPLHF.

The CDR3 bases are TGTGCCAGCAGTTATGGGTTCAGGGGGCAGGGTGGCTACACCTTC. Amino acids: CASSYGFRGQGGYTF. V and J are TRBV27 and TRBJ1-2, with 8 bases lining up with TRBD1. The CDR3 has 15 amino acids. V shed 4 bases and J 7 bases; nucleotides not matched to a gene: 11. Germline lookup yields CDR1 MNHEY and CDR2 SMNVEV (reference sequence).

This CDR3 reads CASPWAITRAYTDTQYF. CDR3 in DNA: TGTGCTAGCCCATGGGCCATAACGCGGGCCTACACAGATACGCAGTATTTT. This chain connects TRBV7-7 to TRBJ2-3; tentatively, D is TRBD2 (5 bases). The CDR3 is made up of 17 amino acids. Per germline, CDR1 SSHAT and CDR2 FNYEAQ (reference sequence).

The chain joins TRBV7-2 to TRBJ1-5; D is ambiguous. The germline gives CDR1 SGHTA, CDR2 FQGNSA. The length of the CDR3 is 13 residues. Trimming left V 3 bases short and J 7 bases short, with 10 bases between. CDR3 protein: CASSFDGLQPQHF. CDR3 bases: TGTGCCAGCAGCTTTGATGGTTTACAGCCCCAGCATTTT.

The chain combines TRBV5-1 with TRBJ2-1, with D perhaps matching TRBD2 (6 bases). The CDR3 runs 14 residues. V lost 0 bases and J lost 5, with 9 bases in between. The V gene's germline CDR1 is SGHRS and CDR2 YFSETQ. Written as DNA, the CDR3 is TGCGCCAGCAGCTTGGATGCGGGAAACAATGAGCAGTTCTTC. Translating it yields CASSLDAGNNEQFF.

The rearrangement uses TRBV30 and TRBJ1-3, with 7 bases identical to TRBD1. Trimming at V came to 1 base and at J to 0 bases, leaving 6 bases not matched to a gene. CDR3 length: 16 amino acids. Germline lookup yields CDR1 GTSNPN and CDR2 SVGIG (reference sequence). CDR3 in amino acids: CAWSAGTVSSGNTIYF. As DNA, the CDR3 is TGTGCCTGGAGTGCCGGGACAGTGAGCTCTGGAAACACCATATATTTT.

This clone was counted a few times. The chain uses TRBV6-1 and TRBJ2-7; D not certain. Between the trimmed V and J ends, which lost 3 bases and 3 bases, there was a span of 6 bases. Germline loops: CDR1 MNHNS, CDR2 SASEGT. The CDR3 has 12 amino acids. CDR3 sequence reads: CASSEDRYEQYF. CDR3 in DNA: TGTGCCAGCAGTGAGGACCGCTACGAGCAGTACTTC.

The chain employs TRBV7-2 and TRBJ2-1; D unclear. The CDR3 sequence is 13 residues long. The ends were cut back, 1 base at V and 10 bases at J, with 11 bases in the middle. The germline V gene encodes CDR1 SGHTA and CDR2 FQGNSA. CDR3 sequence reads: CASSLGDGREQFF. As DNA, the CDR3 is TGTGCCAGCAGCTTAGGGGATGGCAGAGAGCAGTTCTTC.

The V gene is TRBV10-3, the J gene TRBJ1-5; D ambiguous. Trimming shortened V by 0 bases and J by 2 bases, and 11 bases separated the two germline ends. CDR3 length equals 16 residues. CDR1 is ENHRY and CDR2 is SYGVKD in the germline V gene. The CDR3 region is CAISESGSWGNQPQHF. CDR3 nucleotide sequence: TGTGCCATCAGTGAGTCCGGGAGTTGGGGCAATCAGCCCCAGCATTTT.

CDR3 region: CASSPELPAEQFF. DNA of the CDR3: TGTGCCAGCTCACCAGAACTCCCGGCCGAGCAGTTCTTC. V usage is TRBV18 and J usage is TRBJ2-1, with D unclear. The CDR3 is 13 residues long. The V and J ends lost 2 bases and 10 bases respectively, with 12 bases between them. Germline CDR1 is KGHSH and CDR2 is LQKENI.

Only a few counts were recorded for this clone. The rearrangement joins TRBV20-1 to TRBJ1-1; D gene ambiguous. The CDR3 loop spans 11 amino acids. V lost 5 bases and J lost 1, with 5 bases in between. Germline V gives CDR1 DFQATT, CDR2 SNEGSKA (reference sequence). CDR3 sequence reads: CSARQNTEAFF. As DNA, the CDR3 is TGCAGTGCTCGGCAGAACACTGAAGCTTTCTTT.

This chain links TRBV28 with TRBJ2-7; D is unresolved. Germline loops: CDR1 MDHEN, CDR2 SYDVKM. The length of the CDR3 is 17 residues. The V end lost 1 base, the J end lost 2 bases, and 18 bases lay between the germline ends. CDR3 nucleotides: TGTGCCAGCAGTTTATACCGAAGGCCCGCCAAAACCTACGAGCAGTACTTC. Residues: CASSLYRRPAKTYEQYF.

The V gene is TRBV29-1, the J gene TRBJ1-3; D gene ambiguous. Per germline, CDR1 SQVTM and CDR2 ANQGSEA. The germline V and J ends were trimmed by 5 bases and 0 bases, with 11 bases remaining between them. This CDR3 is 14 amino acids long. CDR3 sequence: CSVTGISSGNTIYF. Here the CDR3 DNA reads TGCAGCGTTACCGGGATTAGCTCTGGAAACACCATATATTTT.

The V gene is TRBV29-1, the J gene TRBJ2-1; D could derive from TRBD1 or TRBD2 (5 bases each). The CDR3 runs 11 residues. The germline gives CDR1 SQVTM, CDR2 ANQGSEA. The V gene lost 6 bases and the J gene lost 5 bases, with 8 bases spanning the gap. The CDR3 DNA follows: TGCAGCGTGGGGGAAGACAATGAGCAGTTCTTC. Translating gives CSVGEDNEQFF.